The 6 T cell receptor beta chains listed next were all sequenced from one sample in a study of blood T cell repertoires in COVID-19. Profiling relied on immunoSEQ multiplex PCR, and the TCRdb table lists in-frame clones only, not all of them. The data show some 210,000 clones, roughly 81% seen once. Sequenced material: peripheral blood. These receptors were obtained from a woman aged 50 to 65 with active or convalescent COVID-19.

This sequence joins TRBV23-1 and TRBJ1-1; 8 nucleotides match TRBD1. Being an ORF, TRBV23-1 has a function that is uncertain. Losses at the gene ends were 8 bases for V and 2 bases for J; bases not matched to a gene: 13. The CDR3 spans 16 residues. CDR3 sequence (DNA): TGCGCCAGCGTATCGACAGGGGCGCGGGGTAACACTGAAGCTTTCTTT. Encoded protein: CASVSTGARGNTEAFF.

The V call is TRBV6-5, the J call TRBJ1-3; a possible D gene is TRBD1 (6 bases). The ends were cut back, 9 bases at V and 2 bases at J, with 11 bases in the middle. This CDR3 spans 13 amino acids. CDR1 is MNHEY and CDR2 is SVGAGI in the germline V gene. The CDR3 protein is CASNAGAGNTIYF. The DNA for the CDR3 is TGTGCCAGTAATGCAGGGGCTGGAAACACCATATATTTT.

The gene calls are TRBV19 and TRBJ2-6; D perhaps matches TRBD2 (7 bases). The germline V gene has CDR1 LNHDA and CDR2 SQIVND (reference sequence). This CDR3 is 18 amino acids long. V was pared by 2 bases and J by 4 bases, with 18 bases between. In DNA form, the CDR3 reads TGTGCCAGTAGTATAAGCGGCATGCGGGGGCCCGGGGCCAACGTCCTGACTTTC. This codes for CASSISGMRGPGANVLTF.

This clone appeared a single time. The CDR3 sequence: CASSFPRGSSYNEQFF. The CDR3 nucleotides read TGTGCCAGCAGCTTCCCTCGTGGGAGCTCCTACAATGAGCAGTTCTTC. The chain has TRBV7-2 and TRBJ2-1, with a tentative D call TRBD2 (5 bases). This CDR3 comprises 16 residues. The germline V and J ends were trimmed by 3 bases and 0 bases, with 12 bases remaining between them. Germline CDR1 SGHTA, CDR2 FQGNSA.

This rearrangement joins TRBV5-5 to TRBJ2-1, with TRBD1 matching over 11 bases. With 6 bases clipped from V and 3 bases from J, the junction kept 5 bases outside the gene matches. The CDR3 spans 15 residues. Germline V gives CDR1 SGHKS, CDR2 YYEKEE (reference sequence). CDR3 protein: CASNRGTGGYNEQFF. The CDR3 bases are TGTGCCAGCAACAGGGGGACAGGGGGCTACAATGAGCAGTTCTTC.

Of note for this clone: Other DNA sequences of this sample code for an identical CDR3. This chain uses TRBV11-3 with TRBJ2-7; 7 bases map to TRBD2. V lost 4 bases and J lost 4; bases outside the gene matches: 7. Germline V gives CDR1 SGHNT, CDR2 YENEEA. The CDR3 loop spans 14 amino acids. CDR3 loop: CASSSGGGSYEQYF. CDR3 coding DNA: TGTGCCAGCAGCTCTGGCGGCGGGAGTTACGAGCAGTACTTC. Supplemented by reference TRBV11-3 and TRBJ2-7, the full variable domain reads EAGVVQSPRYKIIEKKQPVAFWCNPISGHNTLYWYLQNLGQGPELLIRYENEEAVDDSQLPKDRFSAERLKGVDSTLKIQPAELGDSAVYLCASSSGGGSYEQYFGPGTRLTVT.